The rows below give T cell receptor beta chains drawn from one sample of a study of long-term antiretroviral therapy in people with HIV. TCRdb's copy holds only in-frame clones and misses some; the assay was immunoSEQ multiplex PCR. The table lists 20,000 or so clones, roughly three quarters of them singletons. Material: unsorted PBMCs, obtained 0.5 years before starting antiretroviral therapy. Receptors were obtained from a man aged 18 to 29 with HIV. CDR3s include the opening cysteine and the closing phenylalanine or tryptophan. Each record gives: D gene, J gene, clone size, V gene, CDR3 protein, CDR3 DNA. A D gene is named only where the DNA matches it firmly. The size field is filled for only some rows; it gives once, few, many or a size class.

>TRBD1|TRBJ1-5|few|TRBV7-9
CASSWGQGSNQPQHF
TGTGCCAGCAGCTGGGGACAGGGGTCAAATCAGCCCCAGCATTTT
>NA|TRBJ2-1|once|TRBV7-9
CASSSRSGWADNEQFF
TGTGCCAGCAGCTCTCGAAGCGGATGGGCGGACAATGAGCAGTTCTTC
>NA|TRBJ1-4|NA|TRBV19
CASSMQGLINEKLFF
TGTGCCAGTAGTATGCAGGGGCTAATAAATGAAAAACTGTTTTTT
>TRBD1|TRBJ1-2|once|TRBV4-1
CASSQDGTELYGYTF
TGCGCCAGCAGCCAAGACGGGACAGAACTCTATGGCTACACCTTC
>NA|TRBJ1-6|NA|TRBV18
CASSPREDNSPLHF
TGTGCCAGCTCACCAAGGGAGGATAATTCACCCCTCCACTTT
>TRBD1|TRBJ1-5|NA|TRBV6-5
CASSGQGSKPQHF
TGTGCCAGCAGCGGACAGGGGAGCAAACCCCAGCATTTT
>NA|TRBJ1-2|NA|TRBV5-1
CASSSAGVGYGYTF
TGCGCCAGCAGCTCCGCAGGGGTTGGCTATGGCTACACCTTC
>TRBD2|TRBJ2-7|few|TRBV7-8
CASSSSRLAGNEQYF
TGTGCCAGCAGCTCAAGTAGACTAGCGGGCAACGAGCAGTACTTC
>NA|TRBJ2-7|NA|TRBV10-2
CASTGSYEQYF
TGCGCCAGCACAGGGTCCTACGAGCAGTACTTC
>NA|TRBJ2-5|once|TRBV6-5
CASSFGGATQETQYF
TGTGCCAGCAGTTTTGGCGGGGCTACACAAGAGACCCAGTACTTC